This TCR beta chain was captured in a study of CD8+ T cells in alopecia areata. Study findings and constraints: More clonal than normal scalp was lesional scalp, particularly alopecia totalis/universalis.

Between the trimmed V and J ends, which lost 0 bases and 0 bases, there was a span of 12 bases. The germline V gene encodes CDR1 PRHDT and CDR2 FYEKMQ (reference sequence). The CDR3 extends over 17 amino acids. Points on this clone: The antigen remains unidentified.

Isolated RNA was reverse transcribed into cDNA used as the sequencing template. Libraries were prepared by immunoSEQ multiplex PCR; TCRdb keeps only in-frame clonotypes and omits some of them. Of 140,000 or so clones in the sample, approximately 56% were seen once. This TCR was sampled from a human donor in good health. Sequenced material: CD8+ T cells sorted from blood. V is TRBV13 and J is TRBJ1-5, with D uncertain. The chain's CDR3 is CASSLGRSGYSNQPQHF. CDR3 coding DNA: TGTGCCAGCAGCTTAGGTCGTTCTGGATATAGCAATCAGCCCCAGCATTTT.